This is a list of T cell receptor beta chains from one sample in a study of shared clonotypes between healthy human individuals. Method: immunoSEQ multiplex PCR; TCRdb's copy keeps in-frame clones and lacks some. This table holds 2 million to 2.5 million clones, around 95% found once. Material for sequencing was naive CD4+ T cells sorted from blood. The receptors originated from a man in his late teens or twenties in good health. Both conserved end residues are part of each CDR3. The D gene is left open where the match is weak. Only some rows state a clone size, as once, few, many or a class for expanded clones.

d_gene | j_gene | abundance | v_gene | CDR3nt | CDR3aa
NA | TRBJ1-1 | NA | TRBV10-1 | TGCGCCAGCAGTGAGTCGCGGGGAATGGACACTGAAGCTTTCTTT | CASSESRGMDTEAFF
NA | TRBJ2-3 | NA | TRBV29-1 | TGCAGCGTCGAATGGCTAGGAGGTACGCAGTATTTT | CSVEWLGGTQYF
NA | TRBJ1-5 | few | TRBV11-2 | TGTGCCAGCAGCCCCCTGGGGGATCAGCCCCAGCATTTT | CASSPLGDQPQHF
TRBD1 | TRBJ1-4 | few | TRBV19 | TGTGCCAGTAGTCCGACCGGGACAGGGGTAAAACTGTTTTTT | CASSPTGTGVKLFF
TRBD1 | TRBJ1-5 | NA | TRBV18 | TGTGCCAGCTCACTTCGACAGGGGGGCGATCAGCCCCAGCATTTT | CASSLRQGGDQPQHF
TRBD1 | TRBJ1-2 | NA | TRBV5-5 | TGTGCCAGCAGCTTGACCGGGACAGAGAACTATGGCTACACCTTC | CASSLTGTENYGYTF
TRBD1 | TRBJ1-1 | NA | TRBV2 | TGTGCCAGCAGCAGGGACAGCCTGTACTCGAACACTGAAGCTTTCTTT | CASSRDSLYSNTEAFF
NA | TRBJ1-2 | NA | TRBV21-1 | TGTGCCAGCAGCAGGGACCTCTATGGCTACACCTTC | CASSRDLYGYTF
TRBD1 | TRBJ2-3 | NA | TRBV9 | TGTGCCAGCAGCGTATCAGGGGGTACGCAGTATTTT | CASSVSGGTQYF
TRBD1 | TRBJ2-1 | NA | TRBV30 | TGTGCCCGCCGGGACAGGGCTGCCATTGAGCAGTTCTTC | CARRDRAAIEQFF
NA | TRBJ2-3 | once | TRBV7-2 | TGTGCCAGCAGCTTAGGAAAAGGAAGCACAGATACGCAGTATTTT | CASSLGKGSTDTQYF
NA | TRBJ2-5 | NA | TRBV30 | TGTGCCTGGGGGACCGGGGCGTCCCAAGAGACCCAGTACTTC | CAWGTGASQETQYF
TRBD2 | TRBJ2-5 | NA | TRBV25-1 | TGTGCCAGCAGTCCAAGGGGAGGGGATGGGACCCAGTACTTC | CASSPRGGDGTQYF
NA | TRBJ2-7 | NA | TRBV14 | TGTGCCAGCAGCCCGTCCAGGCAAAACGAGCAGTACTTC | CASSPSRQNEQYF
TRBD1 | TRBJ1-2 | NA | TRBV7-9 | TGTGCCAGCAGTCAAACAGGGGGCTATGGCTACACCTTC | CASSQTGGYGYTF
NA | TRBJ1-5 | NA | TRBV30 | TGTGCCTGGAGAATTAGCAATCAGCCCCAGCATTTT | CAWRISNQPQHF
NA | TRBJ1-1 | NA | TRBV6-6 | TGTGCCAGCAGCCGTACGACAGGACCTATGAACACTGAAGCTTTCTTT | CASSRTTGPMNTEAFF
NA | TRBJ2-7 | NA | TRBV20-1 | TGCAGTGCTAGAAATTCTTACGAGCAGTACTTC | CSARNSYEQYF
TRBD1 | TRBJ1-1 | NA | TRBV28 | TGTGCCAGCAGTTTATTGCCGGGACAGGGGCACACTGAAGCTTTCTTT | CASSLLPGQGHTEAFF
NA | TRBJ1-3 | once | TRBV2 | TGTGCCAGCAGTTCGTGGGGCTCTGGAAACACCATATATTTT | CASSSWGSGNTIYF
NA | TRBJ2-2 | NA | TRBV15 | TGTGCCACCAGCAGAGCAATGGAGAGGAACACCGGGGAGCTGTTTTTT | CATSRAMERNTGELFF
NA | TRBJ2-2 | NA | TRBV18 | TGTGCCAGCTCACCACCACGGAGTCTAGCGCTCACCGGGGAGCTGTTTTTT | CASSPPRSLALTGELFF
TRBD1 | TRBJ1-3 | NA | TRBV7-9 | TGTGCCAGCAGCTTTTACATGGGGACAGGGGCGGAAGGAAACACCATATATTTT | CASSFYMGTGAEGNTIYF
TRBD1 | TRBJ1-2 | NA | TRBV7-6 | TGTGCCAGCAGCCCAGGGACAGGGGGGAACTATGGCTACACCTTC | CASSPGTGGNYGYTF
NA | TRBJ1-3 | NA | TRBV5-1 | TGCGCCAGCAGCTTGGATGGGGGGCCTGGAAACACCATATATTTT | CASSLDGGPGNTIYF
NA | TRBJ2-3 | NA | TRBV5-6 | TGTGCCAGCAGCTTGGGACAGCACGGGCGGGCGGATACGCAGTATTTT | CASSLGQHGRADTQYF